A selection of T cell receptor beta chains follows, all from one sample in a study of cytomegalovirus exposure and HLA in healthy donors. Only in-frame clones appear in the TCRdb table, and some are missing; sequencing was by immunoSEQ multiplex PCR. The table has about 83,000 clones, about four fifths seen once; the top ten hold about 4%. Sequences were obtained from PBMCs. These receptor sequences come from a man aged 60 to 75 in good health and CMV-seronegative. The CDR3 runs from the conserved cysteine through the conserved F or W. D genes are given only for firm matches. Rows give clone size only sometimes, using once, few, many, or a class for an expanded clone.

CDR3 | DNA | size | V | D | J
CASSQDRETEAFF | TGTGCCAGCAGCCAAGACAGGGAAACTGAAGCTTTCTTT | . | TRBV4-2 | . | TRBJ1-1
CASSPAGGPTDTQYF | TGTGCCAGCTCCCCAGCGGGGGGGCCCACAGATACGCAGTATTTT | . | TRBV7-3 | TRBD2 | TRBJ2-3
CASGPTATTTAGTQAQYF | TGTGCTAGTGGCCCTACCGCCACGACAACAGCGGGGACTCAGGCGCAGTATTTT | once | TRBV12-5 | TRBD2 | TRBJ2-3
CAISEVRARSDSYTF | TGTGCCATCAGTGAGGTGAGGGCCCGATCAGATAGCTACACCTTC | . | TRBV10-3 | . | TRBJ1-2
CASSLAVGGDSGNTIYF | TGCGCCAGCAGCTTGGCGGTAGGGGGCGATTCTGGAAACACCATATATTTT | . | TRBV5-1 | TRBD1 | TRBJ1-3
CAWSRLSNTEAFF | TGTGCCTGGAGCAGACTTTCGAACACTGAAGCTTTCTTT | . | TRBV30 | . | TRBJ1-1
CASRLGQGVNSPLHF | TGTGCCAGCCGGTTGGGACAGGGGGTGAATTCACCCCTCCACTTT | . | TRBV6-1 | TRBD1 | TRBJ1-6
CASSPLGDGNSPLHF | TGTGCCAGCAGCCCGCTCGGAGATGGGAATTCACCCCTCCACTTT | few | TRBV7-3 | . | TRBJ1-6
CASSTSGVGYGYTF | TGTGCCAGTAGTACATCAGGGGTTGGCTATGGCTACACCTTC | . | TRBV19 | . | TRBJ1-2
CASSLLSGQFGSGANVLTF | TGCGCCAGCAGCTTGCTATCGGGACAGTTCGGCTCTGGGGCCAACGTCCTGACTTTC | once | TRBV5-1 | TRBD1 | TRBJ2-6
CASSLRGGGATNEKLFF | TGTGCCAGCAGCCTACGTGGAGGAGGTGCAACTAATGAAAAACTGTTTTTT | . | TRBV11-2 | . | TRBJ1-4
CATPQGEFYGYTF | TGTGCCACCCCTCAGGGGGAATTCTATGGCTACACCTTC | . | TRBV19 | TRBD1 | TRBJ1-2
CASSWDRATNYGYTF | TGTGCCAGCAGCTGGGACAGGGCCACTAACTATGGCTACACCTTC | few | TRBV7-2 | TRBD1 | TRBJ1-2
CASSRSLVGTDTQYF | TGTGCCAGCAGCCGCTCTCTAGTGGGCACAGATACGCAGTATTTT | . | TRBV7-2 | . | TRBJ2-3
CASSYPGGGETQYF | TGTGCCAGCAGCTACCCGGGGGGCGGAGAGACCCAGTACTTC | . | TRBV11-1 | . | TRBJ2-5
CAWIGFNQPQHF | TGTGCCTGGATCGGGTTCAATCAGCCCCAGCATTTT | few | TRBV30 | . | TRBJ1-5
CASSSSGQGVEGYTF | TGTGCCAGCAGCTCTTCGGGACAGGGGGTTGAAGGCTACACCTTC | . | TRBV6-1 | TRBD1 | TRBJ1-2
CASGHPGQANYGYTF | TGTGCCAGCGGGCACCCGGGACAGGCTAACTATGGCTACACCTTC | . | TRBV7-9 | TRBD1 | TRBJ1-2
CSVDLRETQYF | TGCAGCGTTGACCTTCGAGAGACCCAGTACTTC | . | TRBV29-1 | . | TRBJ2-5
CASSVQGTGNTIYF | TGCGCCAGCAGCGTACAGGGTACTGGAAACACCATATATTTT | . | TRBV5-1 | . | TRBJ1-3
CASSVEGVYPPGTDTQYF | TGTGCCAGCAGCGTAGAAGGGGTCTACCCGCCAGGCACAGATACGCAGTATTTT | . | TRBV9 | . | TRBJ2-3
CASSEDSRLAGYTF | TGTGCCAGCAGTGAGGACAGTCGTCTCGCGGGCTACACCTTC | . | TRBV25-1 | . | TRBJ1-2
CASSLDGMNTEAFF | TGTGCCAGCAGCCTAGACGGGATGAACACTGAAGCTTTCTTT | . | TRBV7-9 | . | TRBJ1-1
CASSLQTPQGAYEQYF | TGCGCCAGCAGCTTGCAAACACCCCAGGGCGCCTACGAGCAGTACTTC | . | TRBV5-1 | . | TRBJ2-7
CATSRDYRTSGFTDTQYF | TGTGCCACCAGCAGAGATTATCGGACTAGCGGGTTCACAGATACGCAGTATTTT | . | TRBV15 | TRBD2 | TRBJ2-3
CASSEQPGQGDLEAFF | TGTGCCAGCAGTGAACAACCGGGACAGGGGGACCTTGAAGCTTTCTTT | . | TRBV6-1 | TRBD1 | TRBJ1-1
CASSGIGQNYGYTF | TGTGCCAGCAGTGGAATAGGACAGAACTATGGCTACACCTTC | . | TRBV6-1 | . | TRBJ1-2
CASSQETGFGSSGNTIYF | TGTGCCAGCAGCCAAGAAACCGGGTTCGGGAGCTCTGGAAACACCATATATTTT | few | TRBV14 | . | TRBJ1-3
CSVERTGGFNEQFF | TGCAGCGTAGAACGAACGGGGGGCTTTAATGAGCAGTTCTTC | . | TRBV29-1 | . | TRBJ2-1
CASSLLGDTAEAFF | TGTGCCAGCAGCTTATTGGGGGACACAGCTGAAGCTTTCTTT | . | TRBV5-8 | . | TRBJ1-1
CASSYRPGNEQYF | TGCGCCAGCAGCTACCGACCCGGGAACGAGCAGTACTTC | . | TRBV5-1 | . | TRBJ2-7
CASSFTGERTQYF | TGTGCCAGCAGTTTTACGGGGGAGAGGACCCAGTACTTC | once | TRBV27 | . | TRBJ2-5
CASSWASGVDTQYF | TGTGCCAGCAGTTGGGCTAGCGGTGTGGATACGCAGTATTTT | . | TRBV2 | TRBD2 | TRBJ2-3
CASSEDRGHQETQYF | TGCGCCAGCAGTGAGGACAGGGGTCACCAAGAGACCCAGTACTTC | . | TRBV10-1 | TRBD1 | TRBJ2-5
CASRGAGSNEQYF | TGTGCCAGCAGGGGGGCAGGGTCCAACGAGCAGTACTTC | . | TRBV7-2 | . | TRBJ2-7
CASSEVFGTGKNYGYTF | TGTGCCAGCAGTGAAGTTTTCGGGACAGGGAAAAACTATGGCTACACCTTC | . | TRBV6-1 | TRBD1 | TRBJ1-2
CASSQDLSPGYSYEQYF | TGTGCCAGCAGCCAAGATTTAAGCCCAGGGTACTCCTACGAGCAGTACTTC | . | TRBV14 | . | TRBJ2-7
CSVYNNEQFF | TGCAGCGTTTATAACAATGAGCAGTTCTTC | . | TRBV29-1 | . | TRBJ2-1
CASSLVPDQRGTEAFF | TGTGCCAGCAGCTTGGTCCCTGATCAGCGAGGCACTGAAGCTTTCTTT | . | TRBV5-6 | . | TRBJ1-1
CASSFEFHSGNTIYF | TGTGCCAGCAGCTTTGAGTTCCACTCTGGAAACACCATATATTTT | once | TRBV11-2 | . | TRBJ1-3
CASSRGQGAHEQYF | TGTGCCAGCAGCCGGGGACAGGGCGCCCACGAGCAGTACTTC | . | TRBV27 | TRBD1 | TRBJ2-7
CASSLAGAQPQHF | TGTGCCAGCAGCTTAGCAGGGGCTCAGCCCCAGCATTTT | . | TRBV7-9 | . | TRBJ1-5
CASSFEETQYF | TGTGCCAGCAGCTTTGAGGAGACCCAGTACTTC | . | TRBV11-2 | . | TRBJ2-5
CASSLDSRAFQPQHF | TGTGCCAGCAGCTTAGATTCCAGGGCTTTTCAGCCCCAGCATTTT | once | TRBV7-9 | . | TRBJ1-5